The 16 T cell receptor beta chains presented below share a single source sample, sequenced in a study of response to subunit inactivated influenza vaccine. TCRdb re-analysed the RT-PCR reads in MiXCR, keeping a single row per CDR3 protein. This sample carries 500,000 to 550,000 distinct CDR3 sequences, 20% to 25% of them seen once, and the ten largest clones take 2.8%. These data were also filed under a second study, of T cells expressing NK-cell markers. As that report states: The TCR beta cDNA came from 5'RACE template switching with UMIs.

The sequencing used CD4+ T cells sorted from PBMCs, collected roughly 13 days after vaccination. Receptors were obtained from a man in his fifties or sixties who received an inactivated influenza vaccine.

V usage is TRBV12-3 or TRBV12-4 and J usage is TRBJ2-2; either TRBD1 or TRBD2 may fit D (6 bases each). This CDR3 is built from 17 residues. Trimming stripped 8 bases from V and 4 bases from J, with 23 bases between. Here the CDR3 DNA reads TGTGCCAGCGCTGGGCAAGATGGTAGGGGGGCCACCGGGGAGCTGTTTTTT. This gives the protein CASAGQDGRGATGELFF.

The CDR3 loop reads CASSFGTPNSPLHF. The CDR3 DNA is TGTGCCAGCAGCTTTGGTACTCCGAATTCACCCCTCCACTTT. The chain combines TRBV7-2 with TRBJ1-6; D unclear. CDR1 and CDR2 (germline): SGHTA, FQGNSA. V shed 3 bases and J shed 7 bases, with 10 bases lying between them. The CDR3 is 14 residues long.

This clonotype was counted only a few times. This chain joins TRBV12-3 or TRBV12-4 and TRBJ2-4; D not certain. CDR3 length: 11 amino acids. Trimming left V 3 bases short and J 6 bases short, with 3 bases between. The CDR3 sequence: CASSFRNIQYF. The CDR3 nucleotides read TGTGCCAGCAGTTTCCGAAACATTCAGTACTTC.

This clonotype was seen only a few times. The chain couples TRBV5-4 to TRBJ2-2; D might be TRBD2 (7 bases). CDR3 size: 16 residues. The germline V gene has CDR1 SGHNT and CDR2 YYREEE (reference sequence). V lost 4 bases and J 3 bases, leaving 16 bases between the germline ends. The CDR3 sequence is CASSRGRGQDTGELFF. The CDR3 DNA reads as TGTGCCAGCAGCCGCGGGCGGGGGCAGGACACCGGGGAGCTGTTTTTT.

Here the CDR3 DNA reads TGTGCCAGCAGCTTGGGCGGACAGGGACAGGGGGAGCTGTTTTTT. Its translation is CASSLGGQGQGELFF. The genes are TRBV7-3 and TRBJ2-2, with TRBD1 matching 8 bases. CDR1 is SGHTA, CDR2 FQGTGA, per germline. V lost 3 bases, J lost 8 bases, and 8 bases stayed unmatched. The CDR3 extends over 15 amino acids.

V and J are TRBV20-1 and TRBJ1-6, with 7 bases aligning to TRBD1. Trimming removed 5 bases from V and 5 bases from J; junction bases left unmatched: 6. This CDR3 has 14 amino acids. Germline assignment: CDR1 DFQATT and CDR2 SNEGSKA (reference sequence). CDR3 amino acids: CSAERQGDNSPLHF. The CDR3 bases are TGCAGTGCTGAACGGCAGGGGGATAATTCACCCCTCCACTTT.

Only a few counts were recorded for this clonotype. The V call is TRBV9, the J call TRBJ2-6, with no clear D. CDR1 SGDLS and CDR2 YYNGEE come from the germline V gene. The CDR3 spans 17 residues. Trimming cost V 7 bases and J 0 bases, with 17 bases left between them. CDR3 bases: TGTGCCAGCGCACCCTCTTTGCTGGCCTCTGGGGCCAACGTCCTGACTTTC. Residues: CASAPSLLASGANVLTF.

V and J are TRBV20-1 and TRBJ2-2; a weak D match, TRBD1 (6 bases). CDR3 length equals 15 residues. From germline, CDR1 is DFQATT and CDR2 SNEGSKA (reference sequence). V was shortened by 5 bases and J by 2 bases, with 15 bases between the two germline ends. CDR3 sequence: CSAFPGHVNTGELFF. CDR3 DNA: TGCAGTGCTTTCCCGGGACACGTTAACACCGGGGAGCTGTTTTTT.

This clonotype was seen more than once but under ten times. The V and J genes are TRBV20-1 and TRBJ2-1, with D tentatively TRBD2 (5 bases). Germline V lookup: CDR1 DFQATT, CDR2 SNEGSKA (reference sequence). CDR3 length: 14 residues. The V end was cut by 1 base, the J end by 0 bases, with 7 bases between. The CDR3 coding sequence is TGCAGTGCTAGAGCTGCGGGCTCCTACAATGAGCAGTTCTTC. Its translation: CSARAAGSYNEQFF.

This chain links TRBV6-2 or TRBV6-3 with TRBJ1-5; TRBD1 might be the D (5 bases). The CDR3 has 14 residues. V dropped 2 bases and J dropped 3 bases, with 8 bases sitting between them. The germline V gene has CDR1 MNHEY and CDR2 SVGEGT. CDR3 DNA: TGTGCCAGCAGTTACGCAGGGACCAATCAGCCCCAGCATTTT. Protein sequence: CASSYAGTNQPQHF.

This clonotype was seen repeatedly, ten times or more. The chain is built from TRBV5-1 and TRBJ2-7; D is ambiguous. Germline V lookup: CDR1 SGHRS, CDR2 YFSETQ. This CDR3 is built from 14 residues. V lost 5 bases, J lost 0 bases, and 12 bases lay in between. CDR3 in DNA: TGCGCCAGCAGTGTGCGGCCGTCCTCCTACGAGCAGTACTTC. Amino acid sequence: CASSVRPSSYEQYF.

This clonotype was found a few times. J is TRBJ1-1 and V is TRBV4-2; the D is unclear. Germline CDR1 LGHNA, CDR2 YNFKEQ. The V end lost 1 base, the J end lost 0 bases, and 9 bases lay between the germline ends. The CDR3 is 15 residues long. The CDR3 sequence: CASSQVRQLNTEAFF. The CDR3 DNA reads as TGTGCCAGCAGCCAAGTTAGGCAGCTGAACACTGAAGCTTTCTTT.

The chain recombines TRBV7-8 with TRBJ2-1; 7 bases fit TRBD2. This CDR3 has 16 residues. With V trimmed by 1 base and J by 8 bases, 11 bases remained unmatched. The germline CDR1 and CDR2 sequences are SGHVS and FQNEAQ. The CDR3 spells CASSLGAGSLSYEQFF. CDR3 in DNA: TGTGCCAGCAGCTTAGGAGCGGGGAGTTTAAGTTATGAGCAGTTCTTC. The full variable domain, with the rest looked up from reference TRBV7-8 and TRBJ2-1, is GAGVSQSPRYKVAKRGQDVALRCDPISGHVSLFWYQQALGQGPEFLTYFQNEAQLDKSGLPSDRFFAERPEGSVSTLKIQRTQQEDSAVYLCASSLGAGSLSYEQFFGPGTRLTVL.

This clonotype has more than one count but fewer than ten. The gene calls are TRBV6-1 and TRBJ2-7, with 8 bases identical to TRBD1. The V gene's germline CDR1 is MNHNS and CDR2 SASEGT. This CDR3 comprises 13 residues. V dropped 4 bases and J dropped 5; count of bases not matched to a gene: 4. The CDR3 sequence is CASSGTGLDEQYF. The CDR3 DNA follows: TGTGCCAGCAGTGGGACAGGGTTGGACGAGCAGTACTTC.

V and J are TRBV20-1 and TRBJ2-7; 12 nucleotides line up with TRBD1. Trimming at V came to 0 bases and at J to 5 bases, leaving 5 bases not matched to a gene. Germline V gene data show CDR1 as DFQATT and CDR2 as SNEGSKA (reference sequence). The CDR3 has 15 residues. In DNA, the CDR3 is TGCAGTGCTAGAGAGGGGACAGGGGGCATCAACGAGCAGTACTTC. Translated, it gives CSAREGTGGINEQYF.

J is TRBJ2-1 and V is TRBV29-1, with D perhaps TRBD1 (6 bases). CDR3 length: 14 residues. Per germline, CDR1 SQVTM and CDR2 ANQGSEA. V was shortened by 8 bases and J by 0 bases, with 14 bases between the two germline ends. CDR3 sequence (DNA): TGCAGCTTCCACGGACAGAGCTCCTACAATGAGCAGTTCTTC. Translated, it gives CSFHGQSSYNEQFF.